The source of this T cell receptor beta chain is a study of vaccination effects on CD4 cells after COVID-19. About the research overall: Samples taken from a few convalescent patients early and late after vaccination were obtained. Post-vaccine draws lagged the second dose by a median of 72 days. Study-wide results and limits: Infection-derived and vaccine-derived clones contracted markedly late after vaccination.

For this clone: Antigen unknown.

Method: immunoSEQ multiplex PCR; TCRdb's copy keeps in-frame clones and lacks some. The data contain 30,000 to 35,000 clones, about 75% of them singletons. V lost 0 bases to trimming and J lost 5 bases, with 10 bases between them. Germline loops: CDR1 SGHTA, CDR2 FQGNSA. The length of the CDR3 is 15 residues. At the end of roughly ten days of culture, CD4+ T cells were isolated. Infection with SARS-CoV-2 occurred in the person between March and December 2020, and PCR confirmed it. All study participants received two doses of BNT162b2 or mRNA-1273 vaccine. The sample was CD4+ T cells from PBMCs cultured without peptide, taken after COVID-19 vaccination. The V call is TRBV7-2, the J call TRBJ2-2, with D perhaps matching TRBD1 (5 bases). The receptor was derived from a human donor who had a prior SARS-CoV-2 infection. The CDR3 sequence is CASSLAPGMTGELFF. DNA of the CDR3: TGTGCCAGCAGCTTAGCGCCAGGGATGACCGGGGAGCTGTTTTTT.